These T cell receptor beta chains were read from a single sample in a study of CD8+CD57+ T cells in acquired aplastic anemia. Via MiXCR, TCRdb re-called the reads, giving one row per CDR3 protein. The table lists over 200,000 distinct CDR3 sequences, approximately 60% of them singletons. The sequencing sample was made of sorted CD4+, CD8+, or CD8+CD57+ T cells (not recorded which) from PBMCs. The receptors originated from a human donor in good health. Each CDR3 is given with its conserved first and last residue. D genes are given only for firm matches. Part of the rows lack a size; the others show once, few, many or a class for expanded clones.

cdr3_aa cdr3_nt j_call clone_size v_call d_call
CAITGKGDTGELFF TGTGCCATTACAGGGAAAGGAGACACCGGGGAGCTGTTTTTT TRBJ2-2 - TRBV6-1 -
CASSFLAGGPETQYF TGTGCCAGTAGTTTCTTAGCGGGAGGGCCAGAGACCCAGTACTTC TRBJ2-5 - TRBV19 TRBD2
CASSSLREAFF TGTGCCAGCAGTTCCCTGAGGGAAGCTTTCTTT TRBJ1-1 - TRBV7-2 -
CASSERLTGGSTEAFF TGTGCCAGCAGCGAGCGTCTGACAGGGGGCAGCACTGAAGCTTTCTTT TRBJ1-1 - TRBV9 TRBD1
CASNRRQGTVQETQYF TGTGCCAGCAACCGCAGACAGGGGACAGTCCAAGAGACCCAGTACTTC TRBJ2-5 - TRBV7-8 TRBD1
CNARGLAGGSLYF TGCAATGCTAGAGGACTAGCGGGAGGCAGCCTGTACTTC TRBJ2-7 - TRBV20-1 TRBD2
CASKGQGSEAFF TGTGCCAGTAAGGGGCAGGGCAGTGAAGCTTTCTTT TRBJ1-1 - TRBV19 -
CASSPREGLEAFF TGTGCCAGCAGCCCCCGGGAGGGACTTGAAGCTTTCTTT TRBJ1-1 - TRBV9 -
CASSLRLAGAHEQYF TGTGCCAGCAGCTTGCGGCTAGCGGGAGCCCACGAGCAGTACTTC TRBJ2-7 - TRBV5-4 TRBD2
CASSSVQAGGQVQETQYF TGTGCCAGCAGCTCGGTCCAGGCAGGGGGACAGGTCCAAGAGACCCAGTACTTC TRBJ2-5 - TRBV7-9 TRBD1
CASSEHQQGDETQYF TGCGCCAGCAGTGAGCATCAACAGGGGGACGAGACCCAGTACTTC TRBJ2-5 many TRBV10-1 TRBD1
CSAPRQGGLFF TGCAGTGCCCCGAGACAGGGGGGGTTGTTCTTC TRBJ2-1 - TRBV20-1 TRBD1
CASSVGSGGSYNSPLHF TGTGCCAGCAGTGTGGGGAGTGGAGGCTCCTATAATTCACCCCTCCACTTT TRBJ1-6 - TRBV2 -
CASIPRPTVNEKLFF TGTGCCAGCATCCCTCGACCGACTGTTAATGAAAAACTGTTTTTT TRBJ1-4 - TRBV5-6 -
CATSSARASGRGYEQYF TGTGCCACCAGCAGTGCTAGAGCTAGCGGGAGAGGGTACGAGCAGTACTTC TRBJ2-7 - TRBV15 TRBD2
CASSEGVAGNNEQFF TGTGCCAGCAGTGAAGGGGTAGCGGGGAACAATGAGCAGTTCTTC TRBJ2-1 few TRBV2 TRBD2
CATSESGHSKETQYF TGTGCCACCAGTGAATCGGGACACTCAAAAGAGACCCAGTACTTC TRBJ2-5 few TRBV24-1 -
CASSIADGGGTYEQYF TGTGCCAGTAGTATTGCGGACGGGGGAGGAACCTACGAGCAGTACTTC TRBJ2-7 - TRBV19 -
CASSSHGTESYEQYF TGTGCCAGCAGCTCCCACGGGACAGAGAGCTACGAGCAGTACTTC TRBJ2-7 many TRBV7-9 TRBD1
CSAPTGGSSYNSPLHF TGCAGTGCGCCTACAGGGGGCAGCTCCTATAATTCACCCCTCCACTTT TRBJ1-6 - TRBV20-1 TRBD1
CSARGTGELFF TGCAGTGCTAGGGGGACAGGGGAGCTGTTTTTT TRBJ2-2 - TRBV20-1 -
CASSGDSTGGTQYF TGTGCCAGCAGCGGGGACAGCACGGGGGGCACGCAGTATTTT TRBJ2-3 - TRBV2 -
CSVVKGNVYGYTF TGCAGCGTTGTAAAGGGGAACGTCTATGGCTACACCTTC TRBJ1-2 - TRBV29-1 -
CASSMMANTEAFF TGTGCCAGTAGTATGATGGCTAACACTGAAGCTTTCTTT TRBJ1-1 - TRBV19 -
CASSGGSAETQYF TGCGCCAGCAGTGGTGGGAGCGCAGAGACCCAGTACTTC TRBJ2-5 - TRBV10-2 -
CAISEPGRENTQYF TGTGCCATCAGTGAACCCGGACGGGAGAATACGCAGTATTTT TRBJ2-3 few TRBV10-3 -
CASSLNEGEQYF TGCGCCAGCAGCTTGAATGAAGGAGAGCAGTACTTC TRBJ2-7 once TRBV5-1 -
CASSFQTGISF TGTGCCAGCAGTTTCCAGACAGGGATTTCATTC TRBJ2-5 few TRBV6-6 TRBD1
CASGGLAGGIYNEQFF TGTGCCAGCGGCGGACTAGCGGGGGGAATCTACAATGAGCAGTTCTTC TRBJ2-1 - TRBV9 TRBD2
CASSPTRAGSSYEQYF TGTGCCAGCAGCCCCACCAGGGCAGGGAGCTCCTACGAGCAGTACTTC TRBJ2-7 many TRBV27 -
CASSPRQSYGYTF TGTGCCAGCAGCCCCCGACAGAGCTATGGCTACACCTTC TRBJ1-2 - TRBV7-3 -
CASSPLGQGDEQYF TGTGCCAGCAGCCCCCTAGGACAGGGCGACGAGCAGTACTTC TRBJ2-7 - TRBV9 TRBD1
CASSYNPHTGELFF TGTGCCAGCAGTTACAACCCCCACACCGGGGAGCTGTTTTTT TRBJ2-2 - TRBV7-3 -
CASSPESNTIYF TGTGCCAGCAGTCCAGAATCGAACACCATATATTTT TRBJ1-3 - TRBV7-9 -
CSARSFKARGYTF TGCAGCGCCCGGTCGTTTAAGGCGCGAGGCTACACCTTC TRBJ1-2 once TRBV29-1 -
CSLVAGPGNEQFF TGCAGCTTGGTTGCGGGACCTGGTAATGAGCAGTTCTTC TRBJ2-1 - TRBV29-1 -
CASSFGTGGTYNEQFF TGTGCCAGCAGTTTTGGGACAGGGGGGACCTACAATGAGCAGTTCTTC TRBJ2-1 - TRBV12-3/TRBV12-4 TRBD1
CATSDGDRGGYGYTF TGTGCCACCAGTGATGGAGACAGGGGTGGCTATGGCTACACCTTC TRBJ1-2 many TRBV24-1 TRBD1
CASKRGVGTEAFF TGCGCCAGTAAGAGGGGGGTTGGGACTGAAGCTTTCTTT TRBJ1-1 few TRBV5-1 -
CASSASGSGEQFF TGTGCCAGCAGCGCAAGCGGGTCGGGTGAGCAGTTCTTC TRBJ2-1 once TRBV9 -
CATSKGANLYEQYF TGTGCCACCAGCAAGGGAGCGAACCTTTACGAGCAGTACTTC TRBJ2-7 - TRBV15 -
CASRPAGTSGIAKNIQYF TGTGCCAGTAGGCCAGCCGGGACTAGCGGCATAGCCAAAAACATTCAGTACTTC TRBJ2-4 - TRBV19 TRBD2
CASGQVSWANQPQHF TGTGCCAGCGGACAGGTCTCATGGGCCAATCAGCCCCAGCATTTT TRBJ1-5 many TRBV12-3/TRBV12-4 TRBD1
CASSQGGGSYNEQYF TGTGCCAGCAGTCAGGGAGGCGGCTCCTACAATGAGCAGTATTTT TRBJ2-3 - TRBV7-2 -
CASSLGPGGFSYNEQFF TGTGCCAGCAGCTTAGGACCCGGAGGATTCTCCTACAATGAGCAGTTCTTC TRBJ2-1 - TRBV7-3 -
CASSLTGTGDNEQFF TGTGCCAGCAGCTTGACCGGGACAGGGGACAATGAGCAGTTCTTC TRBJ2-1 many TRBV13 TRBD1
CATSAGQVGYTF TGTGCCACCAGTGCCGGTCAAGTTGGCTACACCTTC TRBJ1-2 few TRBV24-1 -
CASSLTGAGESYNEQFF TGTGCCAGCAGCTTAACGGGAGCGGGAGAGTCCTACAATGAGCAGTTCTTC TRBJ2-1 few TRBV7-3 TRBD2
CASSQGPLMNTEAFF TGTGCCAGCAGTCAGGGCCCCCTAATGAACACTGAAGCTTTCTTT TRBJ1-1 many TRBV6-5 -
CSARDGGGQGNEQFF TGCAGTGCTAGAGATGGGGGGGGGCAAGGGAATGAGCAGTTCTTC TRBJ2-1 - TRBV20-1 -
CASSDSGYEQYF TGTGCCAGCAGTGATTCAGGCTACGAGCAGTACTTC TRBJ2-7 - TRBV2 -
CAISAQGADTEAFF TGTGCCATCAGTGCCCAGGGGGCAGACACTGAAGCTTTCTTT TRBJ1-1 - TRBV10-3 TRBD1
CASSHGTGKASPLHF TGTGCCAGCAGCCACGGGACAGGGAAGGCTTCACCCCTCCACTTT TRBJ1-6 - TRBV3-2 -
CASSSSRDRVYEQYF TGTGCCAGCAGCTCGAGCCGGGACAGGGTCTACGAGCAGTACTTC TRBJ2-7 - TRBV7-8 TRBD1
CASSFWGLAGNLPYEQYF TGTGCCAGCAGCTTCTGGGGACTAGCGGGGAACCTTCCCTACGAGCAGTACTTC TRBJ2-7 - TRBV7-3 TRBD2
CAGQGNEQFF TGTGCCGGACAGGGGAATGAGCAGTTCTTC TRBJ2-1 few TRBV2 TRBD1
CASSFDFSYEQYF TGTGCCAGCAGCTTCGACTTCTCCTACGAGCAGTACTTC TRBJ2-7 - TRBV11-2 -
CASSPGVLSETQYF TGTGCCAGTAGTCCGGGAGTATTATCAGAGACCCAGTACTTC TRBJ2-5 - TRBV19 -
CASSSHPGSGNTIYF TGTGCCAGCAGCTCGCACCCAGGGTCTGGAAACACCATATATTTT TRBJ1-3 many TRBV5-8 -
CASSLIPGQGKYGYTF TGTGCCAGCAGCCTAATCCCGGGACAGGGTAAATATGGCTACACCTTC TRBJ1-2 many TRBV7-9 TRBD1